This T cell receptor (beta chain) was recorded in a study of T cell changes during pregnancy in multiple sclerosis. Trimming removed 3 bases from V and 2 bases from J; junction bases left unmatched: 2. The length of the CDR3 is 14 residues. CDR1 and CDR2 from the germline V gene are MDHEN and SYDVKM. Sequenced by immunoSEQ multiplex PCR; TCRdb stores in-frame clones only, minus some. The sample consists of roughly 20,000 clones, approximately 90% of them appearing once. The source was CD8+ T cells from peripheral blood mononuclear cells, collected in the third trimester of pregnancy. The chain links TRBV28 to TRBJ2-7; 9 bases are shared with TRBD1. This receptor was identified in a female donor in good health, enrolled as a control in a pregnancy study. This chain's CDR3 is CASSFGTGTYEQYF. CDR3 nucleotides: TGTGCCAGCAGTTTCGGGACAGGGACCTACGAGCAGTACTTC.